This T cell receptor (beta chain) is drawn from a study of regulatory T cells in long-lasting Graves disease. Germline V gives CDR1 SGHKS, CDR2 YYEKEE (reference sequence). The CDR3 consists of 17 residues. Trimming stripped 0 bases from V and 7 bases from J, with 22 bases between. For TCR beta, libraries came from iRepertoire HTBI primers and Arm-PCR of CDR3 regions. TCRdb re-analysed the multiplex PCR reads in MiXCR, keeping a single row per CDR3 protein. Altogether 500,000 or so distinct CDR3 sequences are present, 15% to 20% being singletons, with the ten largest covering about 12%. The time point: newly diagnosed GD, antithyroid drugs for less than 3 months. After RNA was extracted from PBMCs, the TCR library was made from it. This clonotype was found many times. Separately, the same data were catalogued under a study of T cells in Graves' hyperthyroidism and ophthalmopathy.

The origin of this receptor is a man in his forties or fifties with Graves disease. The chain combines TRBV5-5 with TRBJ1-2, with no clear D. The material was peripheral blood mononuclear cells (PBMCs), obtained at new diagnosis, from a patient treated with antithyroid drugs. CDR3 nucleotide sequence: TGTGCCAGCAGCTTGGAGGCGGCCCTAGGGCCCTCTCGTGGCTACACCTTC. Translating it yields CASSLEAALGPSRGYTF.